The 10 T cell receptor beta chains given below trace back to one sample, sequenced in a study of blood T cell repertoires in COVID-19. Sequencing was performed with immunoSEQ multiplex PCR; in TCRdb, only in-frame clones are kept and a portion is missing. The sample consists of fewer than 200,000 clones, roughly 79% of them appearing once. Input material: peripheral blood. These receptors all come from a woman of 80 years or more with COVID-19, enrolled during active disease.

The V call is TRBV5-1, the J call TRBJ1-2; D remains ambiguous. Deletions cut 0 bases from V and 4 bases from J, with 7 bases between. Germline V lookup: CDR1 SGHRS, CDR2 YFSETQ. CDR3 length: 13 amino acids. The CDR3 region is CASSLARSYGYTF. The CDR3 DNA follows: TGCGCCAGCAGCTTGGCGCGAAGCTATGGCTACACCTTC.

The chain uses TRBV7-9 and TRBJ2-5; TRBD2 aligns across 7 bases. This CDR3 is 12 amino acids long. Trimming cost V 4 bases and J 5 bases; bases outside gene matches: 1. Germline loops: CDR1 SEHNR, CDR2 FQNEAQ (reference sequence). The CDR3 reads CASSWRGETQYF. CDR3 nucleotide sequence: TGTGCCAGCAGCTGGCGGGGGGAGACCCAGTACTTC.

The chain employs TRBV7-9 and TRBJ2-7, with TRBD2 as a possible D gene (5 bases). V was shortened by 5 bases and J by 4 bases, with 12 bases between the two germline ends. The germline gives CDR1 SEHNR, CDR2 FQNEAQ (reference sequence). The CDR3 extends over 13 amino acids. CDR3 amino acids: CASSPGADYEQYF. DNA for the CDR3: TGTGCCAGCAGCCCCGGAGCGGATTACGAGCAGTACTTC.

This sequence joins TRBV3-1 (or the pseudogene TRBV3-2) and TRBJ1-4; 8 bases align to TRBD1. The germline CDR1 and CDR2 sequences are LGHDT and YNNKEL (reference sequence). There are 15 residues in the CDR3. Trimming removed 1 base from V and 11 bases from J; junction bases left unmatched: 9. The CDR3 loop reads CASSQVRQGMGKLFF. The DNA for the CDR3 is TGTGCCAGCAGCCAAGTTAGACAGGGGATGGGGAAACTGTTTTTT.

The chain uses TRBV11-2 and TRBJ2-1, with 7 bases aligning to TRBD2. The CDR3 runs 14 residues. Trimming cost V 5 bases and J 2 bases; bases outside gene matches: 3. CDR1 SGHAT and CDR2 FQNNGV come from the germline V gene. Here the CDR3 reads CASSPLAAYNEQFF. The CDR3 DNA reads TGTGCCAGCAGCCCTCTAGCGGCCTACAATGAGCAGTTCTTC.

The CDR3 region is CASSRGQGAYEQYF. CDR3 coding DNA: TGTGCCAGCAGCCGAGGACAGGGCGCCTACGAGCAGTACTTC. The rearrangement joins TRBV27 to TRBJ2-7; 8 nucleotides line up with TRBD1. The CDR3 contains 14 residues. CDR1 and CDR2 (germline): MNHEY, SMNVEV (reference sequence). Trimming at V came to 6 bases and at J to 2 bases, leaving 6 bases not matched to a gene.

V is TRBV20-1 and J is TRBJ2-3; D is unresolved. This CDR3 is 11 amino acids long. Germline CDR1 DFQATT, CDR2 SNEGSKA (reference sequence). Trimming pared 3 bases from V and 5 bases from J, leaving 6 bases between. The CDR3 loop is CSASNGDTQYF. The CDR3 nucleotides read TGCAGTGCTAGTAACGGAGATACGCAGTATTTT.

The rearrangement links TRBV10-3 to TRBJ2-3; 8 bases are shared with TRBD2. This CDR3 comprises 16 residues. The J segment lost 0 bases and the V segment lost 6 bases, leaving 8 bases of the junction unmatched. Germline CDR1 reads ENHRY; CDR2 reads SYGVKD. The CDR3 coding sequence is TGTGCCATCAGCTACCCCCGGGGGGGGAGCACAGATACGCAGTATTTT. Protein: CAISYPRGGSTDTQYF.

V gene TRBV28 combines with J gene TRBJ2-7; D remains unclear. The V gene lost 7 bases and the J gene lost 3 bases, with 16 bases spanning the gap. The CDR3 sequence is 14 residues long. Germline V CDR1 and CDR2: MDHEN, SYDVKM. This chain's CDR3 is CASTPLGTIYEQYF. Here the CDR3 DNA reads TGTGCCAGCACCCCTCTAGGCACTATCTACGAGCAGTACTTC.

The chain combines TRBV5-1 with TRBJ2-1; 11 nucleotides line up with TRBD2. CDR3 length: 16 amino acids. With 4 bases clipped from V and 3 bases from J, the junction kept 6 bases outside the gene matches. The germline V gene has CDR1 SGHRS and CDR2 YFSETQ. The CDR3 protein is CASSPSGRPRYNEQFF. CDR3 nucleotide sequence: TGCGCCAGCAGCCCTAGCGGGAGGCCGCGCTACAATGAGCAGTTCTTC. The complete variable domain, with remaining parts taken from reference TRBV5-1 and TRBJ2-1, reads KAGVTQTPRYLIKTRGQQVTLSCSPISGHRSVSWYQQTPGQGLQFLFEYFSETQRNKGNFPGRFSGRQFSNSRSEMNVSTLELGDSALYLCASSPSGRPRYNEQFFGPGTRLTVL.